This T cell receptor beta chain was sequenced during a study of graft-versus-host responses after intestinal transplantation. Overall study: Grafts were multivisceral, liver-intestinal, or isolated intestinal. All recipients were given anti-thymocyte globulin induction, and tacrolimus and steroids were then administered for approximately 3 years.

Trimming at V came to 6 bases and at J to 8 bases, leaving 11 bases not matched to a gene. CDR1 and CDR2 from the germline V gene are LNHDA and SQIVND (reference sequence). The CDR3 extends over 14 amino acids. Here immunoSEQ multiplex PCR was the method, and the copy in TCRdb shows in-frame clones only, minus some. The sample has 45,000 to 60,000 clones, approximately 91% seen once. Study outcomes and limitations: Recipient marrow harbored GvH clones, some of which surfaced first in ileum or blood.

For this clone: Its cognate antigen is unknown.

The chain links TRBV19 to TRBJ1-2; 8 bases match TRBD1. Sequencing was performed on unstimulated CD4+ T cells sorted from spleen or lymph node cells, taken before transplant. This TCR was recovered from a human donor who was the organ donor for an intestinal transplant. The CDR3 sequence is CASSATGGDGGYTF. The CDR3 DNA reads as TGTGCCAGTAGCGCAACAGGGGGGGATGGAGGCTACACCTTC.